The rows below give T cell receptor beta chains drawn from one sample of a study of graft-versus-host responses after intestinal transplantation. Sequencing used immunoSEQ multiplex PCR; TCRdb keeps in-frame clones, though not all of them. The sample holds tens of thousands of clones; roughly 92% are singletons and the top ten take about 0.29%. The antigens for these receptors are not known. Sequencing was performed on unstimulated CD4+ T cells sorted from spleen or lymph node cells, taken before intestinal transplant. The receptors were gathered from a human donor who received an intestinal transplant. CDR3s include the opening cysteine and the closing phenylalanine or tryptophan.

V gene	J gene	CDR3 protein
TRBV28	TRBJ2-7	CASSLVGGHSYEQYF
TRBV7-9	TRBJ2-1	CASRSSGSYNEQFF
TRBV27	TRBJ2-3	CASSLLLAGKTDTQYF
TRBV6-1	TRBJ2-7	CASKPGQGSYEQYF
TRBV5-8	TRBJ1-2	CASSRWDRTNYGYTF
TRBV6-4	TRBJ1-2	CASRNGSNYGYTF
TRBV6-1	TRBJ2-2	CASRSPGSDGELFF
TRBV10-3	TRBJ2-7	CAISDPTWRTYEQYF
TRBV2	TRBJ1-1	CASSDVRWVTEAFF
TRBV28	TRBJ1-5	CASTSNQPQHF
TRBV5-1	TRBJ1-1	CASSASRGVGTEAFF
TRBV5-1	TRBJ2-2	CASSLVGGTFNTGELFF
TRBV9	TRBJ1-1	CASSPGPTNTEAFF
TRBV5-4	TRBJ2-5	CASSLGDRGTQETQYF